The 28 T cell receptor beta chains below were found in one sample sequenced in a study of T cells after yellow fever vaccination. TCRdb reanalysed the 5' RACE reads using MiXCR and keeps one entry per CDR3 protein. Here the sample spans about 320,000 distinct CDR3 sequences, around 4.3% being singletons. This sample comprised PBMCs, obtained 15 days after the yellow fever booster vaccination. These receptors were taken from a man younger than 35 who received the YFV17D yellow fever vaccine.

The V gene is TRBV5-1, the J gene TRBJ1-1; 7 bases line up with TRBD1. CDR3 length equals 13 residues. V lost 7 bases to trimming and J lost 4 bases; unmatched junction nucleotides: 7. Germline CDR1 SGHRS, CDR2 YFSETQ. CDR3 in DNA: TGCGCCAGCCACGACAGGGTAGGCACTGAAGCTTTCTTT. As protein: CASHDRVGTEAFF.

The genes are TRBV5-1 and TRBJ1-3; the match to TRBD1 covers 7 bases. Germline CDR1 is SGHRS and CDR2 is YFSETQ. The CDR3 runs to 15 residues. The J segment lost 0 bases and the V segment lost 4 bases, leaving 4 bases of the junction unmatched. DNA for the CDR3: TGCGCCAGCAGCCGACAGGGATTCTCTGGAAACACCATATATTTT. Translation: CASSRQGFSGNTIYF.

This clonotype was seen more than once but under ten times. The chain employs TRBV9 and TRBJ2-2, with 14 bases aligning to TRBD2. V shed 2 bases, J shed 0 bases, and the junction held 6 bases outside the gene matches. The germline V gene encodes CDR1 SGDLS and CDR2 YYNGEE. The CDR3 spans 19 residues. CDR3 sequence: CASSVGLAGGDANTGELFF. Here the CDR3 DNA reads TGTGCCAGCAGCGTCGGACTAGCGGGGGGAGACGCGAACACCGGGGAGCTGTTTTTT. The full variable domain, completed using reference TRBV9 and TRBJ2-2, is DSGVTQTPKHLITATGQRVTLRCSPRSGDLSVYWYQQSLDQGLQFLIQYYNGEERAKGNILERFSAQQFPDLHSELNLSSLELGDSALYFCASSVGLAGGDANTGELFFGEGSRLTVL.

The chain uses TRBV10-1 and TRBJ2-3; 9 nucleotides align to TRBD2. V was pared by 1 base and J by 4 bases, with 3 bases of the junction left unmatched. Per germline, CDR1 WNHNN and CDR2 SYGVQD (reference sequence). CDR3 length: 15 residues. DNA of the CDR3: TGCGCCAGCAGTGAGTTGACTAGCGGAGCAGATACGCAGTATTTT. Amino acids: CASSELTSGADTQYF.

The rearrangement links TRBV27 to TRBJ2-1, with D possibly matching TRBD1 (5 bases). This CDR3 is built from 12 residues. Trimming cost V 5 bases and J 3 bases, with 5 bases left between them. Germline V CDR1 and CDR2: MNHEY, SMNVEV (reference sequence). The CDR3 DNA reads TGTGCCAGCAGTACAGGCTACAATGAGCAGTTCTTC. It specifies CASSTGYNEQFF.

This rearrangement joins TRBV20-1 to TRBJ1-5; D possibly corresponds to TRBD1 (5 bases). Per germline, CDR1 DFQATT and CDR2 SNEGSKA (reference sequence). The CDR3 covers 18 residues. Trimming removed 1 base at V and 0 bases at J, with 19 bases between. In DNA form, the CDR3 reads TGCAGTGCTAGAGTTCGGGGGATGACCGCTCTTAGCAATCAGCCCCAGCATTTT. Translating it yields CSARVRGMTALSNQPQHF.

This clonotype was seen repeatedly, ten times or more. The chain couples TRBV27 to TRBJ1-1; no definite D call. The CDR3 runs to 16 residues. V gave up 6 bases and J gave up 0 bases, with 17 bases separating them. Germline CDR1 reads MNHEY; CDR2 reads SMNVEV (reference sequence). The CDR3 DNA reads TGTGCCAGCAGCCCTATGGGCCTCGGGTTGAACACTGAAGCTTTCTTT. Encoded protein: CASSPMGLGLNTEAFF.

Many counts were recorded for this clonotype. The chain has TRBV5-1 and TRBJ1-6; D gene ambiguous. The CDR3 covers 13 residues. V was cut by 1 base and J by 7 bases, with 6 bases left in between. The germline gives CDR1 SGHRS, CDR2 YFSETQ. The CDR3 sequence is CASSLRANSPLHF. The CDR3 nucleotides are TGCGCCAGCAGCTTGAGAGCGAATTCACCCCTCCACTTT.

This clonotype came up a few times. V gene TRBV6-6 combines with J gene TRBJ1-6, with D perhaps TRBD1 (5 bases). This CDR3 has 13 residues. V lost 9 bases and J 14 bases, leaving 20 bases between the germline ends. Germline CDR1 MNHNY, CDR2 SVGAGI (reference sequence). The CDR3 nucleotides are TGTGCCAGTTTTTCAGGGACCTCCTTGACCCTCCACTTT. Amino acids: CASFSGTSLTLHF.

The CDR3 spells CASSTTGTGLLFGEKLFF. For the CDR3, the DNA is TGTGCCAGCTCAACGACTGGGACAGGTTTATTATTTGGCGAAAAACTGTTTTTT. The J gene is TRBJ1-4, the V gene TRBV18; 8 nucleotides match TRBD1. J was trimmed by 8 bases and V by 5 bases; bases with no gene match: 19. This CDR3 spans 18 amino acids. CDR1 KGHSH and CDR2 LQKENI come from the germline V gene.

This clonotype has just a few counts. This rearrangement joins TRBV5-5 to TRBJ2-7; D uncertain. The V gene lost 0 bases and the J gene lost 5 bases, with 15 bases spanning the gap. The CDR3 spans 15 residues. Germline values: CDR1 SGHKS, CDR2 YYEKEE (reference sequence). CDR3 nucleotides: TGTGCCAGCAGCTTGGAGGCCCGGAGTCTACACGAGCAGTACGTC. Translated: CASSLEARSLHEQYV.

This chain connects TRBV11-2 to TRBJ1-6; D not certain. Germline V gene data show CDR1 as SGHAT and CDR2 as FQNNGV. CDR3 length: 14 amino acids. V shed 3 bases and J shed 10 bases, with 13 bases lying between them. The CDR3 bases are TGTGCCAGCAGCTTCGCCTTTTTAGAGTCACCCCTCCACTTT. Its protein is CASSFAFLESPLHF. The variable domain in full, completed from reference TRBV11-2 and TRBJ1-6, reads EAGVAQSPRYKIIEKRQSVAFWCNPISGHATLYWYQQILGQGPKLLIQFQNNGVVDDSQLPKDRFSAERLKGVDSTLKIQPAKLEDSAVYLCASSFAFLESPLHFGNGTRLTVT.

This clonotype was picked up many times. This chain links TRBV6-6 with TRBJ2-3; 11 nucleotides agree with TRBD2. V gave up 6 bases and J gave up 4 bases; unmatched junction bases: 9. CDR3 length: 16 amino acids. CDR1 is MNHNY, CDR2 SVGAGI, per germline (reference sequence). Here the CDR3 DNA reads TGTGCCAGCAGAGATCTGACTAGCGGGGCCCCAGATACGCAGTATTTT. It yields the protein CASRDLTSGAPDTQYF.

The chain employs TRBV12-3 or TRBV12-4 and TRBJ1-6; D uncertain. This CDR3 has 14 residues. The V gene lost 2 bases and the J gene lost 5 bases, with 7 bases spanning the gap. CDR3 sequence reads: CASSLRGNNSPLHF. For the CDR3, the DNA is TGTGCCAGCAGTTTAAGAGGGAATAATTCACCCCTCCACTTT.

The chain couples TRBV5-4 to TRBJ2-7; 14 nucleotides align to TRBD2. The CDR3 consists of 16 residues. Germline lookup yields CDR1 SGHNT and CDR2 YYREEE (reference sequence). V gave up 1 base and J gave up 5 bases; unmatched junction bases: 5. This CDR3 is CASSLRLAGGIDEQYV. CDR3 nucleotides: TGTGCCAGCAGCTTGAGACTAGCGGGGGGGATAGACGAGCAGTACGTC.

This clonotype was counted at least ten times. V and J are TRBV20-1 and TRBJ1-3; D remains unclear. The CDR3 totals 13 residues. V lost 5 bases, J lost 3 bases, and 11 bases lay in between. Germline V gene sequence: CDR1 DFQATT, CDR2 SNEGSKA (reference sequence). The CDR3, as DNA: TGCAGTGCTCCGGGGATAGGTGGAAACACCATATATTTT. Its translation is CSAPGIGGNTIYF.

This clonotype was observed at least ten times. The rearrangement links TRBV11-2 to TRBJ2-7, with a possible D match to TRBD1 (6 bases). CDR1 and CDR2 from the germline V gene are SGHAT and FQNNGV. The V gene lost 5 bases and the J gene lost 3 bases, with 11 bases spanning the gap. The CDR3 is 13 amino acids. The CDR3 region has the DNA TGTGCCAGCAGCCATCTCAGGGGCTACGAGCAGTACGTC. Protein product: CASSHLRGYEQYV.

This clonotype was counted at least ten times. V and J are TRBV7-2 and TRBJ2-1, with D unclear. V lost 5 bases and J lost 5, with 13 bases in between. The CDR3 is 14 residues long. CDR1 is SGHTA and CDR2 is FQGNSA in the germline V gene. The CDR3 spells CASSPSRWDNEQFF. The CDR3 DNA reads as TGTGCCAGCAGCCCCTCGAGGTGGGACAATGAGCAGTTCTTC.

This clonotype has at least ten counts. The rearrangement links TRBV7-6 to TRBJ2-3, with 9 bases identical to TRBD1. This CDR3 has 16 residues. The V and J ends lost 1 base and 6 bases, in that order; junction bases with no gene match: 8. From germline, CDR1 is SGHVS and CDR2 FNYEAQ. CDR3 DNA: TGTGCCAGCAGCTTAGGGGACAGGGCATGGGGGGATACGCAGTATTTT. Protein product: CASSLGDRAWGDTQYF.

This clonotype was counted a few times. V and J are TRBV4-3 and TRBJ1-1; a weak D match, TRBD1 (5 bases). Germline-derived CDR1 and CDR2 are LGHNA and YSLEER. Between the trimmed V and J ends, which lost 0 bases and 10 bases, there was a span of 15 bases. CDR3 length: 14 amino acids. The CDR3 spells CASSQDLGATGAFF. The CDR3 coding sequence is TGCGCCAGCAGCCAAGATCTAGGGGCCACGGGAGCTTTCTTT.

The V call is TRBV10-1, the J call TRBJ2-3, with TRBD1 identical over 8 bases. Germline CDR1 reads WNHNN; CDR2 reads SYGVQD (reference sequence). The junction had 7 bases not matched to a gene; V was cut back by 3 bases and J by 5 bases. This CDR3 is built from 15 residues. Written as DNA, the CDR3 is TGCGCCAGCAGTGATCAAGGACAGGGCGGAGATACGCAGTATTTT. This gives the protein CASSDQGQGGDTQYF.

This clonotype was seen more than once but under ten times. The chain combines TRBV2 with TRBJ2-3; D gene ambiguous. This CDR3 contains 10 residues. CDR1 is SNHLY, CDR2 FYNNEI, per germline. V was trimmed by 8 bases and J by 6 bases, leaving 6 bases between them. The CDR3 DNA follows: TGTGCCAGCTTGACCGATACGCAGTATTTT. Residues: CASLTDTQYF.

This chain links TRBV5-1 with TRBJ2-6; 10 positions agree with TRBD2. This CDR3 is built from 18 residues. V lost 4 bases, J lost 0 bases, and 7 bases stayed unmatched. Germline loops: CDR1 SGHRS, CDR2 YFSETQ. The CDR3 DNA follows: TGCGCCAGCAGCGCCACTAGCGGGGCTAGCTCTGGGGCCAACGTCCTGACTTTC. It is translated as CASSATSGASSGANVLTF.

This clonotype was picked up many times. The CDR3 coding sequence is TGCGCCAGCAGCTTGGAACTCCTCGCGAACACCGGGGAGCTGTTTTTT. Protein sequence: CASSLELLANTGELFF. This chain links TRBV5-1 with TRBJ2-2; D gene ambiguous. Trimming pared 0 bases from V and 0 bases from J, leaving 9 bases between. Germline lookup yields CDR1 SGHRS and CDR2 YFSETQ. CDR3 length equals 16 residues. Based on the CDR3 plus reference TRBV5-1 and TRBJ2-2, the full variable domain is KAGVTQTPRYLIKTRGQQVTLSCSPISGHRSVSWYQQTPGQGLQFLFEYFSETQRNKGNFPGRFSGRQFSNSRSEMNVSTLELGDSALYLCASSLELLANTGELFFGEGSRLTVL.

This clonotype turned up a few times. The chain couples TRBV27 to TRBJ2-1, with D possibly being TRBD1 (5 bases). The CDR3 contains 14 residues. Germline CDR1 and CDR2: MNHEY and SMNVEV (reference sequence). Trimming took off 8 bases at V and 3 bases at J, with 14 bases between the two ends. The CDR3 protein is CASGPSDSYNEQFF. The CDR3 bases are TGTGCCAGCGGACCGTCAGACAGCTACAATGAGCAGTTCTTC.

This clonotype has just a few counts. The rearrangement joins TRBV20-1 to TRBJ1-2; D not certain. V lost 4 bases, J lost 1 base, and 10 bases lay in between. In germline, CDR1 is DFQATT, CDR2 SNEGSKA (reference sequence). The CDR3 covers 13 residues. The CDR3 DNA is TGCAGTGCTAAAAGGTCGGTTAACTATGGCTACACCTTC. This encodes CSAKRSVNYGYTF.

This clonotype was seen repeatedly, ten times or more. The rearrangement links TRBV5-1 to TRBJ2-7, with D perhaps matching TRBD1 (6 bases). Trimming removed 0 bases at V and 2 bases at J, with 12 bases between. Germline V CDR1 and CDR2: SGHRS, YFSETQ. The CDR3 contains 15 residues. The CDR3 DNA follows: TGCGCCAGCAGCTTGGTTGGGGGCCGGCCCTACGAGCAGTACTTC. This translates into CASSLVGGRPYEQYF.

This clonotype appeared many times. The genes are TRBV10-3 and TRBJ2-5; D possibly corresponds to TRBD2 (6 bases). V was clipped by 8 bases and J by 9 bases, with 16 bases between them. Germline V gene data show CDR1 as ENHRY and CDR2 as SYGVKD. This CDR3 comprises 12 residues. This chain's CDR3 is CAIRPPGGAQYF. In DNA, the CDR3 is TGTGCCATCCGACCCCCAGGCGGGGCCCAGTACTTC.